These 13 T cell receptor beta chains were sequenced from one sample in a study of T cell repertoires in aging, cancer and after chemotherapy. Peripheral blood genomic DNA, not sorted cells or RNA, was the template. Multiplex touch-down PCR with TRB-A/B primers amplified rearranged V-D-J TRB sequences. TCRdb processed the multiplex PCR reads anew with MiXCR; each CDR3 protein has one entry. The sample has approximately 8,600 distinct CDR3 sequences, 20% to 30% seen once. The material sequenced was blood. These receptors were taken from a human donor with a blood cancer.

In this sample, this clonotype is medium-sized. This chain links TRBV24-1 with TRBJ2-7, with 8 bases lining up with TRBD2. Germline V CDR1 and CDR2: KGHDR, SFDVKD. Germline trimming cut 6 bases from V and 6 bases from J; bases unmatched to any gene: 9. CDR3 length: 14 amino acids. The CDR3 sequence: CATSSGGTLSEQYF. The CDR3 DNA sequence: TGTGCCACCAGTTCGGGGGGGACACTCTCCGAGCAGTACTTC.

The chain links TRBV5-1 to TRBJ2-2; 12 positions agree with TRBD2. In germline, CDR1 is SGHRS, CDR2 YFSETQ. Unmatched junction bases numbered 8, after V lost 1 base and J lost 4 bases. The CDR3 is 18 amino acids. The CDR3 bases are TGCGCCAGCAGCTTGAGGACTAGCGGGAAGAAACCCACCGGGGAGCTGTTTTTT. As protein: CASSLRTSGKKPTGELFF.

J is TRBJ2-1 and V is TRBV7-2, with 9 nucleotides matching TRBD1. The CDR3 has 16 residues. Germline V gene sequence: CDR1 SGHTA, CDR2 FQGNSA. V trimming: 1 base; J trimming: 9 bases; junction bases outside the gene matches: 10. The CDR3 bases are TGTGCCAGCAGCTTAGTCGGACAGGGGTTACAGGGTGAGCAGTTCTTC. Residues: CASSLVGQGLQGEQFF.

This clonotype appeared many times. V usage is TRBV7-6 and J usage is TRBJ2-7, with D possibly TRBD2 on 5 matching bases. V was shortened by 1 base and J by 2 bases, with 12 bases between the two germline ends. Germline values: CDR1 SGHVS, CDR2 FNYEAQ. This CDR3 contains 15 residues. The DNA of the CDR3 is TGTGCCAGCAGCTTAGGGCCTAGCTCGACCTACGAGCAGTACTTC. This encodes CASSLGPSSTYEQYF.

In DNA, the CDR3 is TGCAGTGCGCCGACTAGCGGGAGAGGAAATGAGCAGTTCTTC. Its translation: CSAPTSGRGNEQFF. The chain carries TRBV20-1 and TRBJ2-1; 12 bases match TRBD2. Trimming at V came to 6 bases and at J to 7 bases, leaving 7 bases not matched to a gene. This CDR3 has 14 residues. Per germline, CDR1 DFQATT and CDR2 SNEGSKA (reference sequence).

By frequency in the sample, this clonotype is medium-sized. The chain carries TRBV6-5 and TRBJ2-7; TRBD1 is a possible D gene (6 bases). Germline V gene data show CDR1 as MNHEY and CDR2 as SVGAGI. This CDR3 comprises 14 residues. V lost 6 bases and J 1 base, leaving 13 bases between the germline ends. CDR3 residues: CASSPGQSSYEQYF. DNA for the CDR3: TGTGCCAGCAGCCCCGGACAGAGTTCCTACGAGCAGTACTTC.

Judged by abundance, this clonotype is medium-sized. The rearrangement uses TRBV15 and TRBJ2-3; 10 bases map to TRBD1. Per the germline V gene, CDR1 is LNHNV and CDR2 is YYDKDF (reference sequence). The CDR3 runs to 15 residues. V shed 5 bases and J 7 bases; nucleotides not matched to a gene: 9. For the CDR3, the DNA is TGTGCCACCAGCTCACCGGGACAGGGGATCAATACGCAGTATTTT. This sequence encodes CATSSPGQGINTQYF. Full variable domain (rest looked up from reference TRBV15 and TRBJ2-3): DAMVIQNPRYQVTQFGKPVTLSCSQTLNHNVMYWYQQKSSQAPKLLFHYYDKDFNNEADTPDNFQSRRPNTSFCFLDIRSPGLGDTAMYLCATSSPGQGINTQYFGPGTRLTVL.

The CDR3 spells CASSLVAGDNEQFF. DNA of the CDR3: TGTGCCAGCAGCTTAGTAGCGGGAGACAATGAGCAGTTCTTC. The V and J genes are TRBV7-2 and TRBJ2-1, with TRBD2 matching over 9 bases. Germline V gene data show CDR1 as SGHTA and CDR2 as FQGNSA. The ends lost 1 base at V and 5 bases at J; junction bases unmatched: 0. The CDR3 contains 14 residues.

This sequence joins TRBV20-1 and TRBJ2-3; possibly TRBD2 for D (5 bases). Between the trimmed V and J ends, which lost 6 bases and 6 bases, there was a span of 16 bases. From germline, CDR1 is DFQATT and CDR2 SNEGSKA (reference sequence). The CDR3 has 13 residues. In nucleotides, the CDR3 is TGCAGTGCCCCCAGAGGGATCTCCGATACGCAGTATTTT. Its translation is CSAPRGISDTQYF.

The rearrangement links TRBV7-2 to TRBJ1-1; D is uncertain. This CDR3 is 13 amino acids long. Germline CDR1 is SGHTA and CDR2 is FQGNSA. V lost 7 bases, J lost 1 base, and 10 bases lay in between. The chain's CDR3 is CASTAHGNTEAFF. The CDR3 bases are TGTGCCAGCACCGCCCACGGGAACACTGAAGCTTTCTTT.

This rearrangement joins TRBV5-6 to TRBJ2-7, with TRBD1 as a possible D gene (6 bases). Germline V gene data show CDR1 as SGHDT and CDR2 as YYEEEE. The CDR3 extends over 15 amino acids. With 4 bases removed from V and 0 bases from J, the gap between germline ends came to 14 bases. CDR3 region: CASSLGQGSSYEQYF. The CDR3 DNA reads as TGTGCCAGCAGCCTCGGTCAGGGGAGCTCCTACGAGCAGTACTTC.

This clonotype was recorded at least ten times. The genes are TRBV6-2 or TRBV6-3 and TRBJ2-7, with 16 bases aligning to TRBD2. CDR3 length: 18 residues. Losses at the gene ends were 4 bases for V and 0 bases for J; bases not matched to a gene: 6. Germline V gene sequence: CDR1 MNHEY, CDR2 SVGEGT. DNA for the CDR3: TGTGCCAGCAGTTTCCTGGGACTAGCGGGAGGGTACTCCTACGAGCAGTACTTC. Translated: CASSFLGLAGGYSYEQYF.

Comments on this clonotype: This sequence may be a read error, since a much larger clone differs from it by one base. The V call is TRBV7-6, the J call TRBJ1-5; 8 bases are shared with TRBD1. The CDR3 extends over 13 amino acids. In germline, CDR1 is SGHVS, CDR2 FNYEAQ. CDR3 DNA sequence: TGTGCCAGCGCAGGGGGCACTAATCAGCCCGAGCATTTT. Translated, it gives CASAGGTNQPEHF.